This T cell receptor (beta chain) was identified during a study of graft-versus-host responses after intestinal transplantation. Looking at the study overall: Every recipient underwent anti-thymocyte globulin induction, then tacrolimus and steroids for roughly three years.

Using immunoSEQ multiplex PCR, the repertoire was profiled, and TCRdb retains in-frame clones only, with some absent. This table has roughly 17,000 clones, around nine tenths appearing once. General observations from the study: Elevated graft-versus-host to host-versus-graft clonal ratios in allografts were recorded for patients with graft-donor T cell macrochimerism. Ileal or blood samples showed some GvH clones first, and such clones were also found in recipient marrow.

About this clone itself: Its target is unknown.

Trimming removed 0 bases at V and 3 bases at J, with 6 bases between. Per the germline V gene, CDR1 is MNHNS and CDR2 is SASEGT. CDR3 length equals 14 residues. The chain recombines TRBV6-1 with TRBJ1-5; maybe TRBD1 (5 bases). The sequence came from a human patient who received an intestinal transplant, so some T cells may come from the graft donor. The sequencing here drew on bone marrow, taken around 130 days after transplant. The chain's CDR3 is CASSEAGTNQPQHF. In DNA, the CDR3 is TGTGCCAGCAGTGAAGCAGGGACCAATCAGCCCCAGCATTTT.